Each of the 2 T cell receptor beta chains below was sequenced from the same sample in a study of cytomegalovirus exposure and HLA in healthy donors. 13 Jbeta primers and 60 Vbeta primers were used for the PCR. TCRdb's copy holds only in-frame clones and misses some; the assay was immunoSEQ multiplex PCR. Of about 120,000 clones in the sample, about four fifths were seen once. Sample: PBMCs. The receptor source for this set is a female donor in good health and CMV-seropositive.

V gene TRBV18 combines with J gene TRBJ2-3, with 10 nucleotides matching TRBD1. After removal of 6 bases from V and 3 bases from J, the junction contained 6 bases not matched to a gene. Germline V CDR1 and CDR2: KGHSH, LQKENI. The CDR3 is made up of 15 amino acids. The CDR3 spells CASSSTGGNTDTQYF. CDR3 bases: TGTGCCAGCTCCTCGACAGGGGGCAATACAGATACGCAGTATTTT.

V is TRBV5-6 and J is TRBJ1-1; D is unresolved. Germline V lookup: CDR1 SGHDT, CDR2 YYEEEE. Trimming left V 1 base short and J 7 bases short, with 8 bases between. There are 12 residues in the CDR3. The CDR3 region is CASSLREREAFF. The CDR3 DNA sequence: TGTGCCAGCAGCTTGCGCGAACGTGAAGCTTTCTTT.